Detailed here is one TCR beta chain. The germline gives CDR1 MNHNS, CDR2 SASEGT. The length of the CDR3 is 14 residues. The trim removed 6 bases at V and 5 bases at J, leaving 7 bases unmatched. This sample was taken from a study of identical twins. From the 5' RACE reads, TCRdb called clonotypes with MiXCR, one entry per CDR3 protein. The profile covers around 250,000 distinct CDR3 sequences, with over 9.5% appearing a single time and 4% to 5% taken by the ten largest. These data were also filed under a second study, of yellow fever vaccine responses in identical twins.

The sequence came from a woman aged 18-35 years in good health. The chain joins TRBV6-1 to TRBJ2-1, with TRBD2 matching over 7 bases. Sequencing was done on a sample of memory (CD45RO+) T cells sorted from blood. DNA of the CDR3: TGTGCCAGCAGGGGAGCGGGGATTCACAATGAGCAGTTCTTC. Encoded protein: CASRGAGIHNEQFF.